A single sample is the source of the 8 T cell receptor beta chains below, sequenced in a study of blood T cell repertoires in COVID-19. The table came from immunoSEQ multiplex PCR; TCRdb's copy has only in-frame clones and leaves some out. The sample has more than 200,000 clones, more than 85% seen once. Sequencing input: peripheral blood. All receptors come from a man aged 35-49 years with acute or convalescent COVID-19.

This sequence joins TRBV6-5 and TRBJ2-7; 8 bases fit TRBD1. Germline V CDR1 and CDR2: MNHEY, SVGAGI. The CDR3 length is 14 residues. The J segment lost 2 bases and the V segment lost 6 bases, leaving 6 bases of the junction unmatched. CDR3 region: CASSLGQDTYEQYF. The CDR3 coding sequence is TGTGCCAGCAGCCTGGGACAGGACACCTACGAGCAGTACTTC.

The chain carries TRBV5-1 and TRBJ1-2; TRBD1 matches at 10 bases. V lost 3 bases to trimming and J lost 8 bases; unmatched junction nucleotides: 10. Germline V lookup: CDR1 SGHRS, CDR2 YFSETQ. There are 15 residues in the CDR3. This CDR3 reads CASSWGLRTGGGYTF. The CDR3 region has the DNA TGCGCCAGCAGCTGGGGCTTAAGGACAGGGGGAGGCTACACCTTC.

V usage is TRBV30 and J usage is TRBJ1-5, with D perhaps matching TRBD1 (5 bases). The V and J ends lost 0 bases and 3 bases respectively, with 6 bases between them. The CDR3 has 13 amino acids. The V gene's germline CDR1 is GTSNPN and CDR2 SVGIG (reference sequence). The CDR3 bases are TGTGCCTGGAGTGTACAGGTCAATCAGCCCCAGCATTTT. This encodes CAWSVQVNQPQHF.

This chain uses TRBV7-3 with TRBJ2-1, with a weak D call TRBD2 (6 bases). Germline values: CDR1 SGHTA, CDR2 FQGTGA. The V end lost 4 bases, the J end lost 0 bases, and 7 bases lay between the germline ends. The CDR3 length is 14 residues. The CDR3 DNA reads TGTGCCAGCAGCTGGGGGGACTCCTACAATGAGCAGTTCTTC. It specifies CASSWGDSYNEQFF.

The chain is built from TRBV3-1 (or the pseudogene TRBV3-2) and TRBJ1-1; D may be TRBD1 (5 bases). The CDR3 is 15 amino acids. Trimming removed 1 base from V and 0 bases from J, with 9 bases in between. Germline V gene lookup returns CDR1 LGHDT and CDR2 YNNKEL (reference sequence). CDR3 loop: CASSQGRTLNTEAFF. CDR3 in DNA: TGTGCCAGCAGCCAAGGACGGACACTGAACACTGAAGCTTTCTTT.

J is TRBJ2-1 and V is TRBV6-2 or TRBV6-3; 10 positions agree with TRBD1. J was trimmed by 4 bases and V by 2 bases; bases with no gene match: 8. The CDR3 loop spans 17 amino acids. Germline assignment: CDR1 MNHEY and CDR2 SVGEGT. CDR3 amino acids: CASSYELGQGEYNEQFF. CDR3 coding DNA: TGTGCCAGCAGTTACGAGCTAGGACAGGGGGAATACAATGAGCAGTTCTTC.

This chain connects TRBV21-1 to TRBJ2-5; the table's D call TRBD1 went unverified against the DNA. TRBV21-1 is recorded as a pseudogene. The CDR3 length is 14 residues. The CDR3 reads CASSKPGHEETQYF. The DNA for the CDR3 is TGTGCCAGCAGCAAACCGGGACACGAGGAGACCCAGTACTTC.

The V gene is TRBV2, the J gene TRBJ2-1; D unresolved. With 2 bases removed from V and 7 bases from J, the gap between germline ends came to 3 bases. Germline V CDR1 and CDR2: SNHLY, FYNNEI. The CDR3 runs 11 residues. DNA of the CDR3: TGTGCCAGCAGTGAACGTAATGAGCAGTTCTTC. It is translated as CASSERNEQFF. Using reference TRBV2 and TRBJ2-1 for the parts outside the CDR3, the full variable domain is EPEVTQTPSHQVTQMGQEVILRCVPISNHLYFYWYRQILGQKVEFLVSFYNNEISEKSEIFDDQFSVERPDGSNFTLKIRSTKLEDSAMYFCASSERNEQFFGPGTRLTVL.